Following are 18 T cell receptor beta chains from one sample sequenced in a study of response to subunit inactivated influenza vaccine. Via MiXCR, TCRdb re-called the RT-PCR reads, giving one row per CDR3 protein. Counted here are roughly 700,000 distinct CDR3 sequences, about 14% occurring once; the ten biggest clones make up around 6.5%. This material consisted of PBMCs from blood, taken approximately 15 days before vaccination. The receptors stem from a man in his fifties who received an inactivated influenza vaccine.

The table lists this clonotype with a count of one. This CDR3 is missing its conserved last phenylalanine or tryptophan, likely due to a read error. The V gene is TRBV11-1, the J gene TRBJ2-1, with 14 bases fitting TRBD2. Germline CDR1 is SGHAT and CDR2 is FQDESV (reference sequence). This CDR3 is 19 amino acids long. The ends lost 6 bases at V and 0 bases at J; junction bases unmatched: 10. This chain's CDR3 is CASSSGLAGATSSYNEQFI. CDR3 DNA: TGTGCCAGCAGTTCGGGACTAGCGGGAGCAACCTCCTCCTACAATGAGCAGTTCATC.

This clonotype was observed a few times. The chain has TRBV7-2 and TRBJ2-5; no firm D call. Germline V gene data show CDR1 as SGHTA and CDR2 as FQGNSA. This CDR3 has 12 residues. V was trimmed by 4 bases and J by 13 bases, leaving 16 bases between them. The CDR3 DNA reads TGTGCCAGCAGCTCATACCCGGACCCCCGGTACTTC. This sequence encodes CASSSYPDPRYF.

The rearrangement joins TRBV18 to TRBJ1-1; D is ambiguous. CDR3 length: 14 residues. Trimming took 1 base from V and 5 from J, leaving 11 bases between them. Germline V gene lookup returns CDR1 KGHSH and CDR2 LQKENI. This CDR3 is CASSPLVRETEAFF. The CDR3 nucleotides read TGTGCCAGCTCACCACTGGTGCGGGAAACTGAAGCTTTCTTT.

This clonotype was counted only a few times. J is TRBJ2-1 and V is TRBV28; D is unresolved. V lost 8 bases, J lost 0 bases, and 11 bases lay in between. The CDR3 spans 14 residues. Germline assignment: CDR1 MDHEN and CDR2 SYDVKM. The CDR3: CASCDTSSYNEQFF. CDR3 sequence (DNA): TGTGCCAGCTGCGATACCAGCTCCTACAATGAGCAGTTCTTC.

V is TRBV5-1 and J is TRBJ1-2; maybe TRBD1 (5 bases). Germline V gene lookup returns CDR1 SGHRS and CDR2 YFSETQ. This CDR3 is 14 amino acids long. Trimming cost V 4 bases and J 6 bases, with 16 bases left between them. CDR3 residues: CASSPAGDRNGYTF. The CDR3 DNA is TGCGCCAGCAGCCCGGCGGGGGACCGAAATGGCTACACCTTC.

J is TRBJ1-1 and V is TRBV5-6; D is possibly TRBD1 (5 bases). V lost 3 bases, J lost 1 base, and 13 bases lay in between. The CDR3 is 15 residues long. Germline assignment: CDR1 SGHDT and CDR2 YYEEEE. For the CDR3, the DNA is TGTGCCAGCAGCTATGGGGGGGGGTCGAACACTGAAGCTTTCTTT. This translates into CASSYGGGSNTEAFF.

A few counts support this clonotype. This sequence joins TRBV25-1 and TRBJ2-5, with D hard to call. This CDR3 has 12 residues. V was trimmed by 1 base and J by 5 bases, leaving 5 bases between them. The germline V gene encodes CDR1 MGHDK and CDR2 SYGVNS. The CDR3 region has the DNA TGTGCCAGCAGTGAATCCTACGAGACCCAGTACTTC. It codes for CASSESYETQYF.

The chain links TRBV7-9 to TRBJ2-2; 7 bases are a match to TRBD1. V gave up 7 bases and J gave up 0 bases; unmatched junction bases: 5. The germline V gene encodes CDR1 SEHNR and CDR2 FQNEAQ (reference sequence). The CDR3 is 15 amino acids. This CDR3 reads CASTEGGPNTGELFF. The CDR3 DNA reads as TGTGCCAGCACTGAAGGGGGCCCGAACACCGGGGAGCTGTTTTTT. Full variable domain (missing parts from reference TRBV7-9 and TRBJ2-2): DTGVSQNPRHKITKRGQNVTFRCDPISEHNRLYWYRQTLGQGPEFLTYFQNEAQLEKSRLLSDRFSAERPKGSFSTLEIQRTEQGDSAMYLCASTEGGPNTGELFFGEGSRLTVL.

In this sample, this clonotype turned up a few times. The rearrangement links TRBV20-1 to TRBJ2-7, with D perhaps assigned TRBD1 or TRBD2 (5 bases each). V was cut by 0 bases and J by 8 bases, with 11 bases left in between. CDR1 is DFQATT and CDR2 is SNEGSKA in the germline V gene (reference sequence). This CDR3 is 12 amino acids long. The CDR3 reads CSARDRQTKQYF. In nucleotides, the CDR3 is TGCAGTGCTAGAGACCGACAGACTAAGCAGTACTTC.

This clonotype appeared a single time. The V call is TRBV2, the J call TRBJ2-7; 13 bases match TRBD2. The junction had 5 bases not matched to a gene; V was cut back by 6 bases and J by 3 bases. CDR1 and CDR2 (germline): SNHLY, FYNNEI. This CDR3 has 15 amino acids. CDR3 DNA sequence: TGTGCCAGCAGGAGACTAGCGGGGGGAGGCTACGAGCAGTACTTC. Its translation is CASRRLAGGGYEQYF.

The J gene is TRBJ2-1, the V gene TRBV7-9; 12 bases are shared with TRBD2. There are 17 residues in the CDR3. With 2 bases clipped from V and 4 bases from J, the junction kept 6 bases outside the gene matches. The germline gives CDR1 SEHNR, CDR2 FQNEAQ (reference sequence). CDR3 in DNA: TGTGCCAGCAGCTTAACTAGCGGGGGGCCGAGGTACAATGAGCAGTTCTTC. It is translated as CASSLTSGGPRYNEQFF. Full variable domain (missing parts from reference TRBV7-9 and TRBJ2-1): DTGVSQNPRHKITKRGQNVTFRCDPISEHNRLYWYRQTLGQGPEFLTYFQNEAQLEKSRLLSDRFSAERPKGSFSTLEIQRTEQGDSAMYLCASSLTSGGPRYNEQFFGPGTRLTVL.

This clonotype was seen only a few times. CDR3 coding DNA: TGTGCCAGCAGTTACGGACTAGCGGGGGTTGGAGAGACCCAGTACTTC. It yields the protein CASSYGLAGVGETQYF. The V and J genes are TRBV12-3 or TRBV12-4 and TRBJ2-5, with 13 positions matching TRBD2. V gave up 4 bases and J gave up 4 bases; unmatched junction bases: 6. The CDR3 loop spans 16 amino acids.

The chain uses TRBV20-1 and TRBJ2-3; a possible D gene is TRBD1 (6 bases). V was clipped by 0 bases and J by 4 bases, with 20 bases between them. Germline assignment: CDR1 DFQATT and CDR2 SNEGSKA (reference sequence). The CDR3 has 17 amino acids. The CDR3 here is CSARDYRSTGSADTQYF. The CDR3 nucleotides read TGCAGTGCTAGAGATTATCGAAGCACAGGGTCGGCAGATACGCAGTATTTT.

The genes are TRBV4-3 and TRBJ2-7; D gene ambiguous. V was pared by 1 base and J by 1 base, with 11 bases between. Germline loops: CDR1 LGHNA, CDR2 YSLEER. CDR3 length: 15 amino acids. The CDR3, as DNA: TGCGCCAGCAGCCAAGGTTTGTCGGATTCCTACGAGCAGTACTTC. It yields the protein CASSQGLSDSYEQYF.

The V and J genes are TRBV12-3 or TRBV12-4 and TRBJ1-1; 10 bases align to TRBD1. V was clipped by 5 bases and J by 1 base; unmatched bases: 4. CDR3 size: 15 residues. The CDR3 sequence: CASSPGDRGNTEAFF. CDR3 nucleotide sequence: TGTGCCAGCAGTCCCGGGGACAGGGGGAACACTGAAGCTTTCTTT.

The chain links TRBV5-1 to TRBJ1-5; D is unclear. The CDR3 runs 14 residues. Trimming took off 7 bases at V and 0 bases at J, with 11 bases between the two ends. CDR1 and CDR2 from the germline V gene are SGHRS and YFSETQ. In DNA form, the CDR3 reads TGCGCCAGCTCACGATCTTATAGCAATCAGCCCCAGCATTTT. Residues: CASSRSYSNQPQHF.

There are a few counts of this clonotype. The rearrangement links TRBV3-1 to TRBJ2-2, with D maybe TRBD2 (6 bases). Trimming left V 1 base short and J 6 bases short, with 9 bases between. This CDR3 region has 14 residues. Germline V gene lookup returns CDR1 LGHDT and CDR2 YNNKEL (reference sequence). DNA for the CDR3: TGTGCCAGCAGCCAAGGACGGGAGCCCGGGGAGCTGTTTTTT. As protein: CASSQGREPGELFF. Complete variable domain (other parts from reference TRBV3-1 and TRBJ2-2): DTAVSQTPKYLVTQMGNDKSIKCEQNLGHDTMYWYKQDSKKFLKIMFSYNNKELIINETVPNRFSPKSPDKAHLNLHINSLELGDSAVYFCASSQGREPGELFFGEGSRLTVL.

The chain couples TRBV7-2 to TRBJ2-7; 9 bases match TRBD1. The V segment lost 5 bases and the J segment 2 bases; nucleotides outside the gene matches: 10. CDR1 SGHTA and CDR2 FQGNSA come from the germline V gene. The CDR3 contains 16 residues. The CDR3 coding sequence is TGTGCCAGCAGCCCCCGGGACAGGGCTACAACCTACGAGCAGTACTTC. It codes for CASSPRDRATTYEQYF.